This is a list of T cell receptor beta chains from one sample in a study of T cells in Graves' hyperthyroidism and ophthalmopathy. TCRdb analysed the multiplex PCR reads with MiXCR anew, one entry per CDR3 protein. The profile covers a few hundred thousand distinct CDR3 sequences, with less than 20% appearing a single time and about a quarter taken by the ten largest. Sequencing was carried out using blood. These receptors all come from a woman aged 18 to 35 with Graves' hyperthyroidism that later progressed to Graves' ophthalmopathy. The CDR3 runs from the conserved cysteine through the conserved F or W. Fields, in order: clone size, V gene, D gene, J gene, CDR3 protein, CDR3 DNA. A D gene is named only where the DNA matches it firmly. Size is stated for part of the rows, as once, few or many counts, or as a class when the clone is expanded.

many,TRBV9,NA,TRBJ1-5,CASSVEPGVQPQHF,TGTGCCAGCAGCGTAGAGCCAGGGGTTCAGCCCCAGCATTTT
many,TRBV20-1,TRBD1,TRBJ2-5,CSARGTGGTKTQYF,TGCAGTGCTAGGGGGACAGGGGGCACGAAGACCCAGTACTTC
many,TRBV28,NA,TRBJ1-5,CASNSRVGNQPQHF,TGTGCCAGCAACTCTAGGGTAGGGAATCAGCCCCAGCATTTT
few,TRBV7-9,NA,TRBJ2-2,CASSSDFTKGIELFF,TGTGCCAGCAGCTCCGACTTCACTAAGGGGATCGAGCTGTTTTTT
few,TRBV28,NA,TRBJ1-2,CASSPRTEENGYTF,TGTGCCAGCAGTCCCAGGACAGAGGAGAATGGCTACACCTTC
NA,TRBV6-5,TRBD2,TRBJ2-5,CASSSGGSGETQYF,TGTGCCAGCAGTTCGGGAGGGAGCGGGGAGACCCAGTACTTC
many,TRBV10-1,NA,TRBJ1-1,CASSETGLDTEAFF,TGCGCCAGCAGTGAAACAGGGTTGGACACTGAAGCTTTCTTT
many,TRBV6-6,NA,TRBJ1-1,CASSYSGRGWEGNTEAFF,TGTGCCAGCAGTTACTCGGGAAGGGGATGGGAGGGTAACACTGAAGCTTTCTTT
few,TRBV7-9,NA,TRBJ1-5,CAGSQGPGAIQPQHF,TGTGCCGGCAGCCAAGGACCCGGCGCCATTCAGCCCCAGCATTTT
many,TRBV2,TRBD1,TRBJ1-2,CASTLNRGLNYGYTF,TGTGCCAGCACCCTTAACAGGGGCCTTAACTATGGCTACACCTTC
few,TRBV10-2,TRBD2,TRBJ2-1,CASQLAGANNEQFF,TGCGCCAGCCAACTAGCGGGAGCTAACAATGAGCAGTTCTTC
many,TRBV18,TRBD2,TRBJ2-1,CASSPGSGSSYNEQFF,TGTGCCAGCTCACCAGGAAGCGGGAGCTCCTACAATGAGCAGTTCTTC
many,TRBV28,TRBD2,TRBJ2-7,CASSLTSGYYEQYF,TGTGCCAGCAGTCTCACTAGCGGTTACTACGAGCAGTACTTC
many,TRBV11-2,NA,TRBJ1-2,CASSLVSGRDGYTF,TGTGCCAGCAGCTTAGTTTCGGGCCGGGATGGCTACACCTTC
many,TRBV11-2,NA,TRBJ2-2,CASSLWADTGELFF,TGTGCCAGCAGCTTATGGGCAGACACCGGGGAGCTGTTTTTT
many,TRBV28,TRBD1,TRBJ1-3,CASSRYPGTGVNTIYF,TGTGCCAGCAGTCGCTACCCCGGGACAGGGGTAAACACCATATATTTT
few,TRBV20-1,TRBD1,TRBJ2-3,CSARGGQGTDTQYF,TGCAGTGCTAGAGGGGGACAGGGCACAGATACGCAGTATTTT
many,TRBV27,TRBD2,TRBJ2-1,CASSFTSGAYNEQFF,TGTGCCAGCAGTTTCACTAGCGGGGCATACAATGAGCAGTTCTTC
NA,TRBV5-1,NA,TRBJ2-7,CASTALVGSSYEQYF,TGCGCCAGCACCGCTTTAGTGGGCAGCTCCTACGAGCAGTACTTC
NA,TRBV19,NA,TRBJ1-1,CASSMGWTVDTEAFF,TGTGCCAGTAGTATGGGGTGGACGGTGGACACTGAAGCTTTCTTT
many,TRBV2,TRBD2,TRBJ2-4,CASSGSGLAGGPPLAKNIQYF,TGTGCCAGCAGTGGTTCGGGACTAGCGGGAGGGCCCCCCTTAGCCAAAAACATTCAGTACTTC
many,TRBV2,NA,TRBJ2-5,CASRDMSVGETQYF,TGTGCCAGCAGGGATATGTCGGTAGGGGAGACCCAGTACTTC
few,TRBV9,NA,TRBJ2-1,CASSADPSYNEQFF,TGTGCCAGCAGCGCCGACCCTTCCTACAATGAGCAGTTCTTC
NA,TRBV9,NA,TRBJ2-7,CASSGTDIYEQYF,TGTGCCAGCAGCGGGACAGATATTTACGAGCAGTACTTC
many,TRBV28,TRBD1,TRBJ1-1,CASTGGGNTEAFF,TGTGCCAGCACAGGGGGGGGCAACACTGAAGCTTTCTTT
many,TRBV3-1,NA,TRBJ2-7,CASSQAAYEQYF,TGTGCCAGCAGCCAAGCCGCCTACGAGCAGTACTTC
few,TRBV30,NA,TRBJ1-1,CAWRQGGFEAFF,TGTGCCTGGAGGCAGGGAGGCTTCGAAGCTTTCTTT
many,TRBV7-9,TRBD2,TRBJ2-1,CASSLSTSGRGNEQFF,TGTGCCAGCAGCTTAAGCACTAGCGGTCGGGGCAATGAGCAGTTCTTC
NA,TRBV6-1,TRBD1,TRBJ2-2,CASKGGGTGSTGELFF,TGTGCCAGCAAGGGGGGCGGGACAGGGAGTACCGGGGAGCTGTTTTTT
many,TRBV28,NA,TRBJ2-7,CASSTGGPPGGQYF,TGTGCCAGCAGTACAGGTGGTCCCCCCGGGGGGCAGTACTTC
many,TRBV20-1,NA,TRBJ2-7,CSANRISWTRSYEQYF,TGCAGTGCCAACCGAATCTCCTGGACCCGCTCCTACGAGCAGTACTTC
NA,TRBV6-4,TRBD1,TRBJ2-5,CASSRQGVSRQETQYF,TGTGCCAGCAGCAGACAGGGGGTCTCCCGCCAAGAGACCCAGTACTTC
few,TRBV7-3,NA,TRBJ2-7,CASSAGSSLDEQYF,TGTGCCAGCTCAGCAGGATCATCGTTAGACGAGCAGTACTTC
few,TRBV20-1,NA,TRBJ2-7,CSARVTVSYEQYF,TGCAGTGCTAGAGTTACGGTTTCCTACGAGCAGTACTTC
many,TRBV18,NA,TRBJ1-4,CASSPRSDATNEKLFF,TGTGCCAGCTCACCCCGATCGGACGCAACTAATGAAAAACTGTTTTTT
many,TRBV20-1,NA,TRBJ1-5,CSARGGGSNQPQHF,TGCAGTGCTAGAGGTGGGGGCAGCAATCAGCCCCAGCATTTT
few,TRBV7-9,NA,TRBJ2-3,CASSFRDPAATDTQYF,TGTGCCAGCAGCTTCCGGGACCCGGCCGCCACAGATACGCAGTATTTT
few,TRBV5-1,TRBD1,TRBJ1-2,CASTEGGQGGSGYTF,TGCGCCAGCACCGAGGGGGGACAGGGAGGTTCCGGCTACACCTTC
few,TRBV6-1,NA,TRBJ1-1,CASSVQYGDLGTEAFF,TGTGCCAGCAGTGTCCAATATGGGGATTTGGGCACTGAAGCTTTCTTT
many,TRBV12-3/TRBV12-4,NA,TRBJ1-1,CASSLWTSVMNTEAFF,TGTGCCAGCAGTTTATGGACATCTGTTATGAACACTGAAGCTTTCTTT